This T cell receptor beta chain is from a study of siplizumab effects on memory and regulatory T cells. Study-wide findings and caveats: On average, under 70% of mappable alloreactive CD4+ clones were Treg-derived under siplizumab, against about 25% in controls. Alloreactive sequences tracing back to unstimulated CD4+ memory cells fell significantly with siplizumab.

A few donor pairs also had unstimulated CD4+ and CD8+ naive and memory subsets sequenced. About this clone: Antigen unknown.

This CDR3 spans 13 amino acids. After removal of 6 bases from V and 5 bases from J, the junction contained 6 bases not matched to a gene. CDR1 LNHDA and CDR2 SQIVND come from the germline V gene (reference sequence). Profiled with immunoSEQ multiplex PCR; TCRdb holds only in-frame clones, not every one. This sample has about 50,000 clones, with over 75% found just once. This TCR was sampled from a human donor in good health. Material: naive CD8+ T cells sorted from blood. The chain links TRBV19 to TRBJ2-7; TRBD1 aligns across 8 bases. DNA of the CDR3: TGTGCCAGTAGGTACAGGGGGGCGGACGAGCAGTACTTC. Residues: CASRYRGADEQYF.